The present T cell receptor (beta chain) was sequenced within a study of blood T cell repertoires in COVID-19. Background on the study: The United States, Italy and Spain provided the acute and convalescent COVID-19 samples. PBMCs, B-cell-depleted T cells, or T cells provided the cDNA or gDNA that made up the material.

Methods used by the authors: Estimation of nucleated cell counts relied on the amplification of reference gene primers. Sequenced by immunoSEQ multiplex PCR; TCRdb stores in-frame clones only, minus some. The DNA was the basis for D and trimming; V, J and clone size are from that table. The sample shows approximately 160,000 clones, approximately 86% of them seen only once. J gave up 4 bases and V 6 bases, and 6 bases lay outside the gene matches. Germline V gene data show CDR1 as MNHEY and CDR2 as SMNVEV (reference sequence). This CDR3 contains 14 residues. This receptor was identified in a man between 60 and 70 years old who had recovered from COVID-19. V gene TRBV27 combines with J gene TRBJ1-2, with 9 bases identical to TRBD1. The sample taken for sequencing was peripheral blood. DNA of the CDR3: TGTGCCAGCAGACCCGGGACAGGGCGCTATGGCTACACCTTC. Encoded protein: CASRPGTGRYGYTF.